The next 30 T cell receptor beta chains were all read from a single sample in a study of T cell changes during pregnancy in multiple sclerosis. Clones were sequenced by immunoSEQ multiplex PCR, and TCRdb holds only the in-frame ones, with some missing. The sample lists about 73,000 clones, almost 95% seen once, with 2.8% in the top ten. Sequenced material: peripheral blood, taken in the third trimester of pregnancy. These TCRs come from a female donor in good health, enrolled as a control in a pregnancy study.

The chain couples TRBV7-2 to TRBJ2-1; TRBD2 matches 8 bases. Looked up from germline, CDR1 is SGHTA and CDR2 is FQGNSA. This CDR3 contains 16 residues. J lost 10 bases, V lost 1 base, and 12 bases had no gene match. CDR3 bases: TGTGCCAGCAGCTTAGATGGGGGGCTAGCGGGCCCCGAGCAGTTCTTC. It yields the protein CASSLDGGLAGPEQFF.

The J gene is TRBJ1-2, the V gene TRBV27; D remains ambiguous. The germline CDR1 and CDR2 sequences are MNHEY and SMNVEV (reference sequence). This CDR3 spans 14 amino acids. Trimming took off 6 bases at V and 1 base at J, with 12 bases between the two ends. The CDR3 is CASRIGGRNYGYTF. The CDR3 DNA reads TGTGCCAGCAGGATCGGAGGGCGTAACTATGGCTACACCTTC.

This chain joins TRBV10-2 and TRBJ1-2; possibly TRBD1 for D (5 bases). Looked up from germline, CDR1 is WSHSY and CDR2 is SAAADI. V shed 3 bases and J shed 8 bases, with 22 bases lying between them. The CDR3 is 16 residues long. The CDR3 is CASSENRGGEGHGYTF. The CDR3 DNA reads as TGCGCCAGCAGTGAAAATCGTGGGGGGGAAGGGCACGGCTACACCTTC.

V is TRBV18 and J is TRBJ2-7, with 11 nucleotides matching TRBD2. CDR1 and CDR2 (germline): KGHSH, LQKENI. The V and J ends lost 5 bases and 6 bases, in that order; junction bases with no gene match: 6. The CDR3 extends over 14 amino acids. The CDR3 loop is CASSTSGGNGEQYF. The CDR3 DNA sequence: TGTGCCAGCTCAACTAGCGGGGGTAATGGCGAGCAGTACTTC.

The CDR3 nucleotides are TGCGCCAGCAGCCTATCTAGCGGGACTAGCACAGATACGCAGTATTTT. Translated, it gives CASSLSSGTSTDTQYF. J is TRBJ2-3 and V is TRBV4-1; TRBD2 agrees at 9 bases. Losses at the gene ends were 4 bases for V and 0 bases for J; bases not matched to a gene: 5. The CDR3 spans 16 residues. Germline CDR1 and CDR2: MGHRA and YSYEKL.

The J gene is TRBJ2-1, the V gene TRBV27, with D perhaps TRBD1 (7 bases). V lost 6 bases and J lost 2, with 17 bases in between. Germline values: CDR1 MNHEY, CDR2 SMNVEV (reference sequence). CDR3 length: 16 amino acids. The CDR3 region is CASRMGGRGTYNEQFF. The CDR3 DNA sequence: TGTGCCAGCAGAATGGGAGGCAGGGGGACCTACAATGAGCAGTTCTTC.

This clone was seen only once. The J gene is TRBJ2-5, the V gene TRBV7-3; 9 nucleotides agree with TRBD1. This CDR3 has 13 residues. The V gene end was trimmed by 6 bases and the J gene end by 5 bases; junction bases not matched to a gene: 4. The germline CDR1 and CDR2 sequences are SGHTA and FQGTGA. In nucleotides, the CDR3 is TGTGCCAGCAGTCCCGGACAGGGGGAGACCCAGTACTTC. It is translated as CASSPGQGETQYF.

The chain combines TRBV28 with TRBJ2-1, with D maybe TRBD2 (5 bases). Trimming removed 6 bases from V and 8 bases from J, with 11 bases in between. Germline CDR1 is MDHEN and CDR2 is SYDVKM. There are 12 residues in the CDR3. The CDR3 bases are TGTGCCAGCAGACGGGAAAGGGATGAGCAGTTCTTC. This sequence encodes CASRRERDEQFF. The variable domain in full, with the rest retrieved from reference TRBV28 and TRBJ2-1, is DVKVTQSSRYLVKRTGEKVFLECVQDMDHENMFWYRQDPGLGLRLIYFSYDVKMKEKGDIPEGYSVSREKKERFSLILESASTNQTSMYLCASRRERDEQFFGPGTRLTVL.

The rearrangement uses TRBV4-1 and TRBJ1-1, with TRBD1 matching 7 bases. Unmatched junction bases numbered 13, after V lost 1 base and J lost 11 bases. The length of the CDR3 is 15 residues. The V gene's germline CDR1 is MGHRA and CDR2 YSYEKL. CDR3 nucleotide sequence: TGCGCCAGCAGCCAAGTAAGCACAGGGGTTGCGGAGGCTTTCTTT. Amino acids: CASSQVSTGVAEAFF.

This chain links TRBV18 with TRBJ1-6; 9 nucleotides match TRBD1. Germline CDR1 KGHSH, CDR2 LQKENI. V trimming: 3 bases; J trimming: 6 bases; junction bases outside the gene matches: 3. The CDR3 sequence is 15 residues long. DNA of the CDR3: TGTGCCAGCTCACCCGGACAGGGGATTAATTCACCCCTCCACTTT. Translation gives CASSPGQGINSPLHF.

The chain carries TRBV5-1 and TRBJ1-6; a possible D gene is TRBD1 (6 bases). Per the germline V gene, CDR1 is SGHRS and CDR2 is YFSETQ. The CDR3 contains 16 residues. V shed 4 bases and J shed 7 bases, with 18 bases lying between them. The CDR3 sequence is CASSPDSVGGNSPLHF. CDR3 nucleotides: TGCGCCAGCAGCCCTGACTCGGTAGGGGGAAATTCACCCCTCCACTTT. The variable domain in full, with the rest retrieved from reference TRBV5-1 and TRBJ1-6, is KAGVTQTPRYLIKTRGQQVTLSCSPISGHRSVSWYQQTPGQGLQFLFEYFSETQRNKGNFPGRFSGRQFSNSRSEMNVSTLELGDSALYLCASSPDSVGGNSPLHFGNGTRLTVT.

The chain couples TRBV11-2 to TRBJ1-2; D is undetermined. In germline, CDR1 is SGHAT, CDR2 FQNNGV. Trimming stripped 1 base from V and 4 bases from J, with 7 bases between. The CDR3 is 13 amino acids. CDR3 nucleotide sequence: TGTGCCAGCAGCTTAGGGCGGCCCTATGGCTACACCTTC. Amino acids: CASSLGRPYGYTF. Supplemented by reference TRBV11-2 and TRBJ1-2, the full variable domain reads EAGVAQSPRYKIIEKRQSVAFWCNPISGHATLYWYQQILGQGPKLLIQFQNNGVVDDSQLPKDRFSAERLKGVDSTLKIQPAKLEDSAVYLCASSLGRPYGYTFGSGTRLTVV.

This chain's CDR3 is CASSGTGRVGTGELFF. The CDR3 nucleotides are TGTGCCAGCAGCGGGACAGGGAGAGTGGGCACCGGGGAGCTGTTTTTT. This chain uses TRBV5-5 with TRBJ2-2; 9 bases are a match to TRBD1. Trimming took 4 bases from V and 4 from J; bases not matched to a gene: 8. The germline CDR1 and CDR2 sequences are SGHKS and YYEKEE (reference sequence). The CDR3 length is 16 residues.

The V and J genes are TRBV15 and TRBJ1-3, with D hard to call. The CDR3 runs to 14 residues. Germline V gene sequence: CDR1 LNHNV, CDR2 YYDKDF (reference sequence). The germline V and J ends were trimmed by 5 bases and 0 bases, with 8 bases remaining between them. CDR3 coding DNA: TGTGCCACCAGCTTCGACTACTCTGGAAACACCATATATTTT. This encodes CATSFDYSGNTIYF.

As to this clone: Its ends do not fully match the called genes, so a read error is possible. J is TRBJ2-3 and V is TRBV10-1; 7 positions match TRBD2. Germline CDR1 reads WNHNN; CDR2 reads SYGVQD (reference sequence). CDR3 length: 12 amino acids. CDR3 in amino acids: CASSELGGEMDF. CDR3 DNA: TGCGCCAGCAGTGAGTTGGGGGGGGAGATGGATTTT.

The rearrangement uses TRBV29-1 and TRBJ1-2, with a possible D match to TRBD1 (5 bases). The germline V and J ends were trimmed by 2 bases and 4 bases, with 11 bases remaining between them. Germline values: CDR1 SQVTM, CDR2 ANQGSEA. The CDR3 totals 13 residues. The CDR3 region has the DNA TGCAGCGTTGAAACCAAAAGGGGCTATGGCTACACCTTC. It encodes CSVETKRGYGYTF. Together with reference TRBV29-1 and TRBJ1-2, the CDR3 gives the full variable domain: SAVISQKPSRDICQRGTSLTIQCQVDSQVTMMFWYRQQPGQSLTLIATANQGSEATYESGFVIDKFPISRPNLTFSTLTVSNMSPEDSSIYLCSVETKRGYGYTFGSGTRLTVV.

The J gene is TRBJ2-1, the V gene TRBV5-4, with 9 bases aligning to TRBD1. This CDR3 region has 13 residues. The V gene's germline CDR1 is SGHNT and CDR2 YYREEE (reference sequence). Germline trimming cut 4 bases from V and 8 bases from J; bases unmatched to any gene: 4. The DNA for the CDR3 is TGTGCCAGCAGCCCGGGACAGGGTCATGAGCAGTTCTTC. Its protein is CASSPGQGHEQFF.

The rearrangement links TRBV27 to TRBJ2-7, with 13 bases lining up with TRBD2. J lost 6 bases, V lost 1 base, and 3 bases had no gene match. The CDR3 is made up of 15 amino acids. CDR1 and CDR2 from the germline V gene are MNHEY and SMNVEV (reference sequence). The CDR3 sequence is CASSLWTSGGSEQYF. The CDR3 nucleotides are TGTGCCAGCAGTTTATGGACTAGCGGGGGCAGCGAGCAGTACTTC.

This CDR3 reads CASSIDDRGHLEAFF. In DNA form, the CDR3 reads TGCGCCAGCAGCATTGACGACAGGGGGCACCTTGAAGCTTTCTTT. The rearrangement links TRBV5-1 to TRBJ1-1; 10 bases agree with TRBD1. Germline-derived CDR1 and CDR2 are SGHRS and YFSETQ. With 4 bases clipped from V and 7 bases from J, the junction kept 10 bases outside the gene matches. CDR3 length: 15 residues.

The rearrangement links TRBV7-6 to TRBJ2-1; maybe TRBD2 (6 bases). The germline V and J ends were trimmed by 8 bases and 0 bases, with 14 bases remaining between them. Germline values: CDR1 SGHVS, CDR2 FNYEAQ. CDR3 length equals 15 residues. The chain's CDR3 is CASALLAISYNEQFF. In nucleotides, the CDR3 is TGTGCCAGCGCCCTCCTAGCGATCTCCTACAATGAGCAGTTCTTC. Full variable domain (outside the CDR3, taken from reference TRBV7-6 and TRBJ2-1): GAGVSQSPRYKVTKRGQDVALRCDPISGHVSLYWYRQALGQGPEFLTYFNYEAQQDKSGLPNDRFSAERPEGSISTLTIQRTEQRDSAMYRCASALLAISYNEQFFGPGTRLTVL.

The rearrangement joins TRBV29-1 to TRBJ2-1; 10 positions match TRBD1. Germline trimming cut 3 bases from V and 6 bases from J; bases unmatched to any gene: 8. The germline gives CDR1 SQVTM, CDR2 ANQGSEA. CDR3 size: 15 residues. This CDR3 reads CSVENWDRGGNEQFF. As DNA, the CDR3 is TGCAGCGTTGAGAATTGGGACAGGGGTGGCAATGAGCAGTTCTTC.

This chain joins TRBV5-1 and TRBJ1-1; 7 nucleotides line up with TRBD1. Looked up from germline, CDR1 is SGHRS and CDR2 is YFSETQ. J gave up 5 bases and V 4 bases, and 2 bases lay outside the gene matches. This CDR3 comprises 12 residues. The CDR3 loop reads CASSTGQTEAFF. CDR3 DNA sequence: TGCGCCAGCAGCACGGGACAGACTGAAGCTTTCTTT.

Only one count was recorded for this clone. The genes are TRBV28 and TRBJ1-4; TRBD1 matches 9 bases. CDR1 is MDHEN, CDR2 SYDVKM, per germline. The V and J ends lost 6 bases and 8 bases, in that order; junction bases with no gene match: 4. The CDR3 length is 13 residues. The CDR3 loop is CASRTGGGEKLFF. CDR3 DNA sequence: TGTGCCAGCAGAACAGGGGGCGGAGAAAAACTGTTTTTT.

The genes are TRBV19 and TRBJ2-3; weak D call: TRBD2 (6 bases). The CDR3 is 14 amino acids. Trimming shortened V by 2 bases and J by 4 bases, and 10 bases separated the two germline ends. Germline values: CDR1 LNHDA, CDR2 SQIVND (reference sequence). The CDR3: CASSIRGGADTQYF. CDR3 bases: TGTGCCAGTAGTATAAGGGGCGGGGCAGATACGCAGTATTTT. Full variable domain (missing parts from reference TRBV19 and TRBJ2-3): DGGITQSPKYLFRKEGQNVTLSCEQNLNHDAMYWYRQDPGQGLRLIYYSQIVNDFQKGDIAEGYSVSREKKESFPLTVTSAQKNPTAFYLCASSIRGGADTQYFGPGTRLTVL.

This CDR3 is CASSIRVENTEAFF. The CDR3 DNA reads TGTGCCAGTAGTATACGGGTCGAGAACACTGAAGCTTTCTTT. This rearrangement joins TRBV19 to TRBJ1-1; D is ambiguous. V dropped 2 bases and J dropped 1 base, with 8 bases sitting between them. The CDR3 runs to 14 residues. CDR1 LNHDA and CDR2 SQIVND come from the germline V gene (reference sequence). Using reference TRBV19 and TRBJ1-1 for the parts outside the CDR3, the full variable domain is DGGITQSPKYLFRKEGQNVTLSCEQNLNHDAMYWYRQDPGQGLRLIYYSQIVNDFQKGDIAEGYSVSREKKESFPLTVTSAQKNPTAFYLCASSIRVENTEAFFGQGTRLTVV.

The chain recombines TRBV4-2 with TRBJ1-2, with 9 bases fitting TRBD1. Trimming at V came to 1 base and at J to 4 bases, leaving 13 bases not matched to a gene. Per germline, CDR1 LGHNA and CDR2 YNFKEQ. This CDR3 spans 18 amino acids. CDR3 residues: CASSQVGGQGKMGYGYTF. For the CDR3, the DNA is TGTGCCAGCAGCCAAGTGGGGGGACAGGGAAAAATGGGCTATGGCTACACCTTC.

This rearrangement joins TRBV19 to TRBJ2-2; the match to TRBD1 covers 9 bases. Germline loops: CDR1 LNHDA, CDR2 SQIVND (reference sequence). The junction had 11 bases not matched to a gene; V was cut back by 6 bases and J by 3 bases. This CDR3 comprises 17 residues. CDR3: CASSKPGTGSYTGELFF. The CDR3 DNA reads TGTGCCAGTAGCAAACCCGGGACAGGGAGTTACACCGGGGAGCTGTTTTTT.

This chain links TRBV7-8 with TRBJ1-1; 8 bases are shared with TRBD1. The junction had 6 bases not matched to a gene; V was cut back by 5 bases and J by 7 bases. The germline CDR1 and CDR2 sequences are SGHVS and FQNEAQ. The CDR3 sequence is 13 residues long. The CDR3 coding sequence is TGTGCCAGCAGCACCCACAGGGGGGGTGAAGCTTTCTTT. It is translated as CASSTHRGGEAFF.

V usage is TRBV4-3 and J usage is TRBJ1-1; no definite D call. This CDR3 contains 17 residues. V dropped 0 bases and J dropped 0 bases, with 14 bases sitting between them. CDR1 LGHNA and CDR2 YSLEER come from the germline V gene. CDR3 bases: TGCGCCAGCAGCCAAGATAGGGCGGGCAGATTGAACACTGAAGCTTTCTTT. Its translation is CASSQDRAGRLNTEAFF.

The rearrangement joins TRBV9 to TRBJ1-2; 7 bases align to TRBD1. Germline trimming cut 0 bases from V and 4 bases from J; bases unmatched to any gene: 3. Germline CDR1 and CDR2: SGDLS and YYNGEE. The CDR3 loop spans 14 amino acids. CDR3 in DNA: TGTGCCAGCAGCGTAGACAGGGGAAGCTATGGCTACACCTTC. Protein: CASSVDRGSYGYTF.